The clone carrying this TCR beta chain was seen only a few times. At the DNA level, this CDR3 is encoded by other sequences in the same sample as well. The sample originates from a study of OX40 agonist ivuxolimab in advanced cancers. Study context: Of the participants, under 50% had some prior anti-PD-1, anti-PD-L1 or anti-CTLA-4 therapy, which was allowed. Among those treated, three patients had partial responses, one with hepatocellular carcinoma and two with cutaneous melanoma.

Data came from immunoSEQ multiplex PCR; TCRdb stores just in-frame clones and leaves some out. The table has tens of thousands of clones, more than 70% seen once. Exclusion applied to patients with autoimmune disease history or systemic immunosuppression. Sequences were derived from CD4+ or CD8+ T cells sorted from blood, sampled in a trial of the OX40 agonist ivuxolimab. This receptor was obtained from an adult with an advanced solid tumor such as melanoma, head and neck, liver or kidney cancer.

The CDR3 coding sequence is TGTGCCAGCAGGGACAGGGGTCCATACGAGCAGTACTTC. Its protein product is CASRDRGPYEQYF. The chain combines TRBV6-5 with TRBJ2-7; 9 nucleotides match TRBD1. CDR1 is MNHEY and CDR2 is SVGAGI in the germline V gene. CDR3 size: 13 residues. With V trimmed by 6 bases and J by 4 bases, 4 bases remained unmatched.